This passage covers 15 T cell receptor beta chains from one sample sequenced in a study of post-analysis software for immune sequencing data. Antigens of these TCRs are unknown. TCR beta cDNA libraries included unique molecular identifiers. One entry per CDR3 protein, called by TCRdb with MiXCR from the PCR reads. Of approximately 690,000 distinct CDR3 sequences in the sample, 59% were seen once. Study-level findings and limits: A handful of TRBV segments were significantly more frequent in patients than in controls. TRBV5-6, TRBV5-1 and TRBV20-1 were among these segments.

Input material: blood. These receptors all come from a girl aged 2 to 10 with multiple sclerosis.

This clonotype appeared once. The chain carries TRBV9 and TRBJ2-5; D not resolved. V shed 2 bases and J shed 11 bases, with 19 bases lying between them. The CDR3 has 14 amino acids. Germline V lookup: CDR1 SGDLS, CDR2 YYNGEE. CDR3 protein: CASSVLSLPTEQYF. DNA for the CDR3: TGTGCCAGCAGCGTCTTAAGCCTCCCTACGGAGCAGTACTTC.

The chain carries TRBV7-9 and TRBJ1-5; weak D call: TRBD1 (6 bases). The germline V gene has CDR1 SEHNR and CDR2 FQNEAQ (reference sequence). The CDR3 extends over 17 amino acids. V was pared by 1 base and J by 6 bases, with 19 bases between. The chain's CDR3 is CASSLVIGGGLSQPQHF. The CDR3 coding sequence is TGTGCCAGCAGCTTAGTGATAGGGGGAGGCCTGAGTCAGCCCCAGCATTTT.

This clonotype was seen just once. The V call is TRBV7-6, the J call TRBJ1-2; no definite D call. The CDR3 length is 15 residues. Germline lookup yields CDR1 SGHVS and CDR2 FNYEAQ. V gave up 1 base and J gave up 5 bases, with 14 bases separating them. CDR3 region: CASSLVFGSWYGYTF. CDR3 nucleotide sequence: TGTGCCAGCAGCTTAGTTTTCGGGTCATGGTATGGCTACACCTTC.

This clonotype was found a few times. This rearrangement joins TRBV11-2 to TRBJ2-1; 7 bases line up with TRBD2. CDR3 length equals 16 residues. V shed 5 bases, J shed 5 bases, and the junction held 12 bases outside the gene matches. Germline values: CDR1 SGHAT, CDR2 FQNNGV. The CDR3 loop is CASSASPSGLDNEQFF. The CDR3 DNA is TGTGCCAGCAGCGCCTCTCCTAGCGGCCTAGACAATGAGCAGTTCTTC.

This rearrangement joins TRBV29-1 to TRBJ2-3; 14 bases are a match to TRBD2. Per germline, CDR1 SQVTM and CDR2 ANQGSEA. Trimming at V came to 6 bases and at J to 6 bases, leaving 11 bases not matched to a gene. The CDR3 extends over 16 amino acids. CDR3 residues: CSVSGLAGVAVDTQYF. CDR3 in DNA: TGCAGCGTGTCGGGACTAGCGGGGGTAGCCGTCGATACGCAGTATTTT.

This clonotype has a single count. The chain joins TRBV30 to TRBJ2-7; no reliable D call. The V and J ends lost 0 bases and 1 base respectively, with 10 bases between them. This CDR3 comprises 14 residues. Per germline, CDR1 GTSNPN and CDR2 SVGIG (reference sequence). The CDR3 nucleotides read TGTGCCTGGAGTGTACGCCAGAGTTCCTACGAGCAGTACTTC. Translation gives CAWSVRQSSYEQYF.

V usage is TRBV30 and J usage is TRBJ2-5; 7 nucleotides match TRBD2. The CDR3 runs to 15 residues. Germline lookup yields CDR1 GTSNPN and CDR2 SVGIG (reference sequence). V lost 2 bases, J lost 2 bases, and 8 bases stayed unmatched. The CDR3 loop is CAWSPAEGGQETQYF. In DNA form, the CDR3 reads TGTGCCTGGAGTCCCGCGGAGGGAGGGCAAGAGACCCAGTACTTC.

This sequence joins TRBV15 and TRBJ2-3; D is uncertain. Germline V gives CDR1 LNHNV, CDR2 YYDKDF (reference sequence). V shed 1 base and J shed 3 bases, with 5 bases lying between them. CDR3 size: 13 residues. DNA of the CDR3: TGTGCCACCAGCAGAGCCCAAACAGATACGCAGTATTTT. This gives the protein CATSRAQTDTQYF.

This clonotype was found a few times. This rearrangement joins TRBV10-3 to TRBJ1-6; 7 bases agree with TRBD1. J lost 6 bases, V lost 10 bases, and 12 bases had no gene match. The CDR3 length is 15 residues. The V gene's germline CDR1 is ENHRY and CDR2 SYGVKD. The CDR3 loop reads CATAPITGVNSPLHF. Written as DNA, the CDR3 is TGTGCCACGGCTCCGATTACAGGGGTTAATTCACCCCTCCACTTT.

J is TRBJ1-6 and V is TRBV9, with a possible D match to TRBD1 (6 bases). The germline V gene has CDR1 SGDLS and CDR2 YYNGEE. This CDR3 has 18 amino acids. Trimming took off 5 bases at V and 8 bases at J, with 26 bases between the two ends. Here the CDR3 reads CASSYRIGQSIWDSPLHF. DNA of the CDR3: TGTGCCAGCAGTTACCGAATTGGACAGAGCATATGGGATTCACCCCTCCACTTT.

The V and J genes are TRBV29-1 and TRBJ2-1, with 8 bases that match TRBD2. The V gene end was trimmed by 8 bases and the J gene end by 6 bases; junction bases not matched to a gene: 6. CDR3 length equals 12 residues. Germline loops: CDR1 SQVTM, CDR2 ANQGSEA. DNA for the CDR3: TGCAGCCCCAAGGGGACTAGCAATGAGCAGTTCTTC. Residues: CSPKGTSNEQFF.

The chain has TRBV5-1 and TRBJ2-3; a possible D gene is TRBD2 (6 bases). The germline V gene has CDR1 SGHRS and CDR2 YFSETQ. The V gene lost 3 bases and the J gene lost 0 bases, with 14 bases spanning the gap. The CDR3 has 16 residues. CDR3 protein: CASSYLAGTSTDTQYF. CDR3 in DNA: TGCGCCAGCAGCTACTTGGCGGGGACTAGCACAGATACGCAGTATTTT. The entire variable domain, with the rest obtained from reference TRBV5-1 and TRBJ2-3, is as follows: KAGVTQTPRYLIKTRGQQVTLSCSPISGHRSVSWYQQTPGQGLQFLFEYFSETQRNKGNFPGRFSGRQFSNSRSEMNVSTLELGDSALYLCASSYLAGTSTDTQYFGPGTRLTVL.

The chain carries TRBV4-1 and TRBJ1-2; 12 positions agree with TRBD1. The CDR3 has 16 amino acids. The V segment lost 1 base and the J segment 5 bases; nucleotides outside the gene matches: 5. CDR1 and CDR2 from the germline V gene are MGHRA and YSYEKL. CDR3 coding DNA: TGCGCCAGCAGCCAAGCCCCGGGACAGGGGGCTTATGGCTACACCTTC. Its translation: CASSQAPGQGAYGYTF.

This chain joins TRBV29-1 and TRBJ2-1; D call uncertain. The V and J ends lost 4 bases and 0 bases respectively, with 10 bases between them. Looked up from germline, CDR1 is SQVTM and CDR2 is ANQGSEA. CDR3 length: 14 residues. CDR3 region: CSVALSFSYNEQFF. The DNA for the CDR3 is TGCAGCGTTGCCCTCTCCTTCTCCTACAATGAGCAGTTCTTC.

The chain is built from TRBV5-1 and TRBJ2-1, with a tentative D call TRBD2 (6 bases). The CDR3 totals 14 residues. Trimming cost V 4 bases and J 7 bases, with 15 bases left between them. Germline V gene lookup returns CDR1 SGHRS and CDR2 YFSETQ. The CDR3 loop reads CASSSSGNSNEQFF. CDR3 DNA sequence: TGCGCCAGCAGCAGTAGCGGTAATAGTAATGAGCAGTTCTTC.